The T cell receptor (beta chain) under discussion was sequenced for a study of blood T cell repertoires in COVID-19. Participants were aged 18 to 89 years from 24 US areas. Original handling: Amplification of reference gene primers provided the estimated nucleated cell counts. The assay was immunoSEQ multiplex PCR, and TCRdb's table has in-frame clones only and misses some. Clone size and V and J calls were adopted from that table, with D and trimming inferred from the DNA. This sample yields 150,000 to 200,000 clones, of which roughly 80% are seen a single time; approximately 10% belongs to the top ten. Germline V gene sequence: CDR1 MRHNA, CDR2 SNTAGT. Trimming removed 10 bases at V and 3 bases at J, with 12 bases between. This CDR3 spans 12 amino acids.

Source material: PBMCs or T cells enriched from blood (not recorded which). The source is a man aged 50 to 59 who had recovered from COVID-19. The genes are TRBV6-4 and TRBJ1-2; D is perhaps TRBD1 (5 bases). In nucleotides, the CDR3 is TGTGCCAACCAGGGACTGCACTATGGCTACACCTTC. It is translated as CANQGLHYGYTF.